This TCR beta chain was sequenced in a study of blood T cell repertoires in COVID-19. Study at large: COVID-19 samples, acute and convalescent, were from the United States, Italy and Spain. From T cells, B-cell-depleted T cells, or PBMCs came the material, which was cDNA or gDNA.

Categorization into cohorts depended on clinical history that participants reported. Germline CDR1 and CDR2: SGHNT and YYREEE (reference sequence). CDR3 length: 14 residues. The V end lost 0 bases, the J end lost 4 bases, and 8 bases lay between the germline ends. Original methodology: Amplification from reference gene primers served as the basis for estimated nucleated cell counts. The method was immunoSEQ multiplex PCR; TCRdb's version includes in-frame clones alone and lacks a portion of them. The D gene and trimming were derived from the DNA, and the V and J assignments and clone size from that table. The data show about 160,000 clones, roughly 87% seen once.

The genes are TRBV5-4 and TRBJ2-1; D remains ambiguous. Source material: PBMCs or T cells enriched from blood (not recorded which). The sequence derives from a woman aged 45-65 years who had recovered from COVID-19. Written as DNA, the CDR3 is TGTGCCAGCAGCTTGGCTGCAGGTTACAATGAGCAGTTCTTC. Encoded protein: CASSLAAGYNEQFF.